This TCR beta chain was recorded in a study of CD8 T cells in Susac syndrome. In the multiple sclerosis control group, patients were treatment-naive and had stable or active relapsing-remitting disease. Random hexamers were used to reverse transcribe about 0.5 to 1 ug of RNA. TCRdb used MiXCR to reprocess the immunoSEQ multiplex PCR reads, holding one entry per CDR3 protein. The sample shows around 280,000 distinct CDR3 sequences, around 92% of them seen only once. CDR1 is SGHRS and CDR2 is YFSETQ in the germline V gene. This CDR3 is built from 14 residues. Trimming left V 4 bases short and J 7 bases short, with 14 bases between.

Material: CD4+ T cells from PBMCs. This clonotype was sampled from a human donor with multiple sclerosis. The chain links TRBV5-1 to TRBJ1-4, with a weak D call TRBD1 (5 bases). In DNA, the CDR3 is TGCGCCAGCAGCCCGGGACCGGCTACTGAAAAACTGTTTTTT. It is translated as CASSPGPATEKLFF.